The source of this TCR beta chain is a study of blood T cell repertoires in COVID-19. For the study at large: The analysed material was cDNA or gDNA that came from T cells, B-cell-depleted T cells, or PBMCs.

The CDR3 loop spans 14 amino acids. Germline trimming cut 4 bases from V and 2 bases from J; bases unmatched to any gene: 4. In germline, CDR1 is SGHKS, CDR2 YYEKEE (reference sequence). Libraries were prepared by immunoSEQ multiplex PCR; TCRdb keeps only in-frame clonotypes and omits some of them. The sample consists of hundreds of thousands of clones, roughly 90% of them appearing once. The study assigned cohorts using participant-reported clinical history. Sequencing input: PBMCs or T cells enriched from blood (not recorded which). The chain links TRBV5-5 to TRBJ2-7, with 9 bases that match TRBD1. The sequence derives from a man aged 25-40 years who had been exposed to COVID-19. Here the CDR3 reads CASSLTGGPYEQYF. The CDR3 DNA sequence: TGTGCCAGCAGCCTGACAGGGGGGCCCTACGAGCAGTACTTC.